The 27 T cell receptor beta chains given below trace back to one sample, sequenced in a study of blood T cells in healthy people across ages. Using a J-beta primer mix together with a sample-barcoded 5' primer, a second PCR was run for roughly 6 to 11 cycles. Via MiXCR, TCRdb re-called the 5' RACE reads, giving one row per CDR3 protein. The data hold about 720,000 distinct CDR3 sequences, with approximately 21% observed a single time. Sequencing was carried out using blood. The receptors come from a man between 65 and 80 years old in good health.

The J gene is TRBJ2-3, the V gene TRBV2; 9 nucleotides align to TRBD1. This CDR3 is 15 amino acids long. The J segment lost 5 bases and the V segment lost 6 bases, leaving 9 bases of the junction unmatched. CDR1 is SNHLY, CDR2 FYNNEI, per germline. The CDR3 loop reads CASSTRDRAVDTQYF. The CDR3 coding sequence is TGTGCCAGCAGCACCCGGGACAGGGCGGTAGATACGCAGTATTTT.

The V gene is TRBV20-1, the J gene TRBJ2-5; D might be TRBD1 (6 bases). This CDR3 comprises 16 residues. V was cut by 0 bases and J by 7 bases, with 21 bases left in between. CDR1 is DFQATT, CDR2 SNEGSKA, per germline (reference sequence). The CDR3 DNA follows: TGCAGTGCTAGAGATCATGGGACCGAGGACAGAAGGACCCAGTACTTC. Its translation: CSARDHGTEDRRTQYF.

The gene calls are TRBV20-1 and TRBJ2-3; TRBD2 agrees at 9 bases. CDR1 is DFQATT and CDR2 is SNEGSKA in the germline V gene (reference sequence). The CDR3 length is 16 residues. After removal of 4 bases from V and 0 bases from J, the junction contained 8 bases not matched to a gene. CDR3 residues: CSATSGGWPSTDTQYF. CDR3 coding DNA: TGCAGTGCTACCAGCGGGGGGTGGCCGAGCACAGATACGCAGTATTTT.

This clonotype was picked up a small number of times. This rearrangement joins TRBV27 to TRBJ1-6; TRBD1 might be the D (5 bases). Between the trimmed V and J ends, which lost 8 bases and 10 bases, there was a span of 21 bases. The CDR3 has 15 amino acids. CDR1 is MNHEY and CDR2 is SMNVEV in the germline V gene (reference sequence). CDR3 loop: CASQFIRQGTSPLHF. The CDR3 DNA follows: TGTGCCAGCCAATTCATACGTCAGGGCACATCACCCCTCCACTTT.

The rearrangement joins TRBV4-1 to TRBJ1-1, with D perhaps TRBD1 (6 bases). Deletions cut 0 bases from V and 0 bases from J, with 8 bases between. The CDR3 loop spans 15 amino acids. Per germline, CDR1 MGHRA and CDR2 YSYEKL. The chain's CDR3 is CASSQDQGLNTEAFF. The CDR3 DNA follows: TGCGCCAGCAGCCAAGACCAGGGGCTGAACACTGAAGCTTTCTTT.

This clonotype was recorded a few times. At one boundary the junction diverges from the germline segment, which might be a read error. The J gene is TRBJ2-5, the V gene TRBV5-1, with 12 bases lining up with TRBD2. CDR1 is SGHRS and CDR2 is YFSETQ in the germline V gene. The CDR3 has 16 amino acids. The DNA of the CDR3 is TGCGCCAGCAGCTCGACTAGCGGGGGAATTCAAGAGGCCCAGTACTTC. Its translation: CASSSTSGGIQEAQYF.

The chain is built from TRBV6-5 and TRBJ2-3; 8 bases map to TRBD2. Germline lookup yields CDR1 MNHEY and CDR2 SVGAGI. The CDR3 runs to 17 residues. J was trimmed by 5 bases and V by 6 bases; bases with no gene match: 16. CDR3 residues: CASRPYFRGGPGDTQYF. Here the CDR3 DNA reads TGTGCCAGCAGACCATACTTCCGGGGGGGCCCCGGAGATACGCAGTATTTT.

The chain uses TRBV5-1 and TRBJ2-1; TRBD2 matches at 8 bases. After removal of 1 base from V and 7 bases from J, the junction contained 7 bases not matched to a gene. The CDR3 sequence is 15 residues long. Per the germline V gene, CDR1 is SGHRS and CDR2 is YFSETQ. DNA of the CDR3: TGCGCCAGCAGCTTGAGGATAGCGGGGCCGAATGAGCAGTTCTTC. Translating it yields CASSLRIAGPNEQFF.

This clonotype was seen a few times. The chain is built from TRBV12-3 or TRBV12-4 and TRBJ1-2; the D gene is possibly TRBD1 (6 bases). The V and J ends lost 2 bases and 8 bases respectively, with 24 bases between them. This CDR3 contains 17 residues. The CDR3 is CASSLTHGTGTSLGYTF. CDR3 nucleotides: TGTGCCAGCAGTTTAACCCACGGGACCGGGACAAGTCTCGGCTACACCTTC.

This clonotype has a handful of counts. J is TRBJ1-4 and V is TRBV20-1, with D perhaps TRBD1 (6 bases). Germline CDR1 is DFQATT and CDR2 is SNEGSKA (reference sequence). This CDR3 comprises 14 residues. V lost 2 bases, J lost 3 bases, and 10 bases lay in between. The CDR3 region is CSARRGTANEKLFF. Here the CDR3 DNA reads TGCAGTGCTAGAAGGGGGACGGCTAATGAAAAACTGTTTTTT.

V gene TRBV20-1 combines with J gene TRBJ1-3; 7 positions agree with TRBD1. The V gene end was trimmed by 2 bases and the J gene end by 0 bases; junction bases not matched to a gene: 16. The CDR3 sequence is 19 residues long. Germline values: CDR1 DFQATT, CDR2 SNEGSKA (reference sequence). The CDR3 here is CSARRPGQSFPYSGNTIYF. In nucleotides, the CDR3 is TGCAGTGCTAGAAGACCGGGACAGTCTTTCCCTTACTCTGGAAACACCATATATTTT.

A few counts support this clonotype. The rearrangement links TRBV2 to TRBJ1-4; D gene unclear. The CDR3 loop spans 13 amino acids. Germline-derived CDR1 and CDR2 are SNHLY and FYNNEI. Trimming removed 4 bases at V and 5 bases at J, with 8 bases between. CDR3 protein: CASSVRRNEKLFF. The CDR3 coding sequence is TGTGCCAGCAGTGTTAGGAGAAATGAAAAACTGTTTTTT.

In its sample, this clonotype was seen a few times. This chain connects TRBV4-1 to TRBJ2-3, with 10 bases lining up with TRBD2. The length of the CDR3 is 17 residues. The germline V gene has CDR1 MGHRA and CDR2 YSYEKL. V dropped 0 bases and J dropped 5; count of bases not matched to a gene: 8. The CDR3 DNA is TGCGCCAGCAGCCAAGACGAGCGGGGGGGCCCTGAAGATACGCAGTATTTT. It codes for CASSQDERGGPEDTQYF.

The CDR3 coding sequence is TGTGCCAGCAGTCGCCTCTTGGGGGCCAACGTCCTGACTTTC. Translation: CASSRLLGANVLTF. V gene TRBV3-1 combines with J gene TRBJ2-6; D is uncertain. The ends were cut back, 6 bases at V and 4 bases at J, with 10 bases in the middle. There are 14 residues in the CDR3. In germline, CDR1 is LGHDT, CDR2 YNNKEL (reference sequence).

V gene TRBV19 combines with J gene TRBJ2-2, with D hard to call. The CDR3 has 14 residues. Trimming removed 4 bases at V and 4 bases at J, with 10 bases between. Germline V gives CDR1 LNHDA, CDR2 SQIVND (reference sequence). CDR3 sequence (DNA): TGTGCCAGTAGTACCCGGCCAACCACCGGGGAGCTGTTTTTT. It codes for CASSTRPTTGELFF.

This clonotype has a count of ten or more. V usage is TRBV7-9 and J usage is TRBJ1-3; D ambiguous. The CDR3 is made up of 16 amino acids. The germline V gene encodes CDR1 SEHNR and CDR2 FQNEAQ (reference sequence). Trimming pared 1 base from V and 0 bases from J, leaving 10 bases between. CDR3: CASSLVGSLSGNTIYF. CDR3 DNA: TGTGCCAGCAGCTTAGTCGGGAGCCTCTCTGGAAACACCATATATTTT.

The sample holds a few counts of this clonotype. The genes are TRBV7-8 and TRBJ1-3, with 7 bases lining up with TRBD1. CDR1 SGHVS and CDR2 FQNEAQ come from the germline V gene. The CDR3 is made up of 16 amino acids. V lost 5 bases to trimming and J lost 4 bases; unmatched junction nucleotides: 11. The CDR3 DNA reads TGTGCCAGCAGCGTAAAAACAGGGGTTTCAGGAAACACCATATATTTT. As protein: CASSVKTGVSGNTIYF.

This chain joins TRBV14 and TRBJ2-1; no clear D. V dropped 4 bases and J dropped 0 bases, with 13 bases sitting between them. The CDR3 runs 16 residues. Per germline, CDR1 SGHDN and CDR2 FVKESK. The chain's CDR3 is CASSRLGMSSYNEQFF. The CDR3 region has the DNA TGTGCCAGCAGCCGACTCGGAATGAGCTCCTACAATGAGCAGTTCTTC.

This clonotype was picked up a small number of times. V and J are TRBV7-2 and TRBJ2-1, with 13 bases matching TRBD2. The CDR3 length is 18 residues. The V gene's germline CDR1 is SGHTA and CDR2 FQGNSA. The J segment lost 0 bases and the V segment lost 5 bases, leaving 7 bases of the junction unmatched. This CDR3 reads CASSRTSGGLSSYNEQFF. CDR3 DNA: TGTGCCAGCAGCCGGACTAGCGGGGGCCTGAGCTCCTACAATGAGCAGTTCTTC.

This clonotype has at least ten counts. CDR3 sequence (DNA): TGCAGTGCCGCCGACGAGACCCAGTACTTC. Its protein is CSAADETQYF. The chain links TRBV20-1 to TRBJ2-5; no definite D call. Deletions cut 6 bases from V and 5 bases from J, with 7 bases between. This CDR3 contains 10 residues. Germline V gene lookup returns CDR1 DFQATT and CDR2 SNEGSKA (reference sequence).

The chain has TRBV7-9 and TRBJ2-1; D is unclear. Trimming left V 5 bases short and J 8 bases short, with 1 base between. The V gene's germline CDR1 is SEHNR and CDR2 FQNEAQ (reference sequence). This CDR3 spans 9 amino acids. The CDR3 sequence: CASSDEQFF. The CDR3 DNA is TGTGCCAGCAGCGATGAGCAGTTCTTC.

A few counts support this clonotype. V usage is TRBV5-5 and J usage is TRBJ1-1, with 7 bases identical to TRBD1. Germline CDR1 reads SGHKS; CDR2 reads YYEKEE (reference sequence). CDR3 length: 17 amino acids. Trimming took 4 bases from V and 0 from J; bases not matched to a gene: 12. CDR3 coding DNA: TGTGCCAGCAGCCCAGTCGGGCGGGACAGCATGAACACTGAAGCTTTCTTT. Its translation: CASSPVGRDSMNTEAFF.

CDR3 in amino acids: CASSFLQPYEQYF. CDR3 nucleotides: TGTGCCAGCAGTTTCTTACAGCCCTACGAGCAGTACTTC. This chain links TRBV28 with TRBJ2-5; D unclear. The J call may be mistaken, given a closer DNA end match to TRBJ2-7. CDR1 MDHEN and CDR2 SYDVKM come from the germline V gene. CDR3 length: 13 residues.

This clonotype turned up a few times. This sequence joins TRBV6-2 or TRBV6-3 and TRBJ2-7; 13 bases fit TRBD2. With 6 bases clipped from V and 0 bases from J, the junction kept 5 bases outside the gene matches. Germline V CDR1 and CDR2: MNHEY, SVGEGT. The CDR3 is 16 amino acids. The chain's CDR3 is CASSLGLAGVSYEQYF. CDR3 DNA: TGTGCCAGCAGCCTTGGACTAGCGGGGGTCTCCTACGAGCAGTACTTC.

This clonotype was counted between two and nine times. The chain uses TRBV3-1 and TRBJ2-3; D is possibly TRBD2 (5 bases). The CDR3 is made up of 18 amino acids. Germline V gene sequence: CDR1 LGHDT, CDR2 YNNKEL (reference sequence). V lost 5 bases to trimming and J lost 2 bases, with 23 bases between them. CDR3 loop: CASSSLASPKGSTDTQYF. In DNA form, the CDR3 reads TGTGCCAGCAGCTCGCTCGCTAGCCCAAAAGGGTCCACAGATACGCAGTATTTT.

This clonotype turned up a few times. This chain connects TRBV12-3 or TRBV12-4 to TRBJ1-5; maybe TRBD1 (5 bases). There are 14 residues in the CDR3. Trimming took off 5 bases at V and 1 base at J, with 9 bases between the two ends. In nucleotides, the CDR3 is TGTGCCAGCAGTCGGGGGGACAGCAATCAGCCCCAGCATTTT. Protein sequence: CASSRGDSNQPQHF.

CDR3 loop: CASSKMSAKNIQYF. In DNA, the CDR3 is TGTGCCAGCAGCAAAATGAGCGCCAAAAACATTCAGTACTTC. The chain is built from TRBV21-1 and TRBJ2-4. TRBV21-1 is described as a pseudogene. The CDR3 has 14 residues.